The 27 T cell receptor beta chains below all came from one sample that was sequenced in a study of blood T cell repertoires in COVID-19. The repertoire was sequenced with immunoSEQ multiplex PCR; TCRdb's copy has only in-frame clones and lacks some. The data show more than 300,000 clones, about 89% seen once. Sequencing input: peripheral blood. The receptor source for this set is a woman younger than 45 with COVID-19, enrolled during active disease.

The rearrangement joins TRBV11-2 to TRBJ2-7, with 9 bases fitting TRBD1. This CDR3 contains 15 residues. Losses at the gene ends were 3 bases for V and 2 bases for J; bases not matched to a gene: 5. From germline, CDR1 is SGHAT and CDR2 FQNNGV. CDR3 DNA sequence: TGTGCCAGCAGCTTCACCGGGACAGGGCCCTACGAGCAGTACTTC. Translated, it gives CASSFTGTGPYEQYF.

The V and J genes are TRBV7-9 and TRBJ1-2, with 7 bases matching TRBD1. V lost 1 base, J lost 4 bases, and 6 bases stayed unmatched. Germline values: CDR1 SEHNR, CDR2 FQNEAQ (reference sequence). This CDR3 is 15 amino acids long. CDR3 sequence: CASSLGGGYGYGYTF. The CDR3 region has the DNA TGTGCCAGCAGCTTAGGAGGGGGCTATGGCTATGGCTACACCTTC.

The V gene is TRBV28, the J gene TRBJ1-2, with a possible D match to TRBD1 (5 bases). CDR1 is MDHEN, CDR2 SYDVKM, per germline. The V gene lost 3 bases and the J gene lost 4 bases, with 12 bases spanning the gap. The CDR3 is 14 amino acids. CDR3 sequence (DNA): TGTGCCAGCAGTTTTACAGGACACCTCTATGGCTACACCTTC. It yields the protein CASSFTGHLYGYTF.

The rearrangement joins TRBV9 to TRBJ2-7; TRBD2 is a possible D gene (7 bases). Germline V gene lookup returns CDR1 SGDLS and CDR2 YYNGEE. CDR3 length: 15 residues. Trimming pared 0 bases from V and 7 bases from J, leaving 17 bases between. CDR3 protein: CASSVEGGPVSEQYF. The DNA for the CDR3 is TGTGCCAGCAGCGTAGAGGGGGGGCCGGTCTCAGAGCAGTACTTC.

This chain uses TRBV4-1 with TRBJ2-2; possible D gene TRBD1, 5 bases. V was clipped by 2 bases and J by 4 bases, with 8 bases between them. CDR3 length: 14 residues. Germline V gene data show CDR1 as MGHRA and CDR2 as YSYEKL. DNA for the CDR3: TGCGCCAGCAGCCAAACAGGATTCACCGGGGAGCTGTTTTTT. It translates to CASSQTGFTGELFF.

This rearrangement joins TRBV7-8 to TRBJ2-5, with 7 bases identical to TRBD1. V was pared by 1 base and J by 1 base, with 6 bases of the junction left unmatched. The germline V gene encodes CDR1 SGHVS and CDR2 FQNEAQ. This CDR3 has 16 residues. CDR3 sequence reads: CASSLGTQGFQETQYF. CDR3 coding DNA: TGTGCCAGCAGCTTAGGAACACAGGGGTTCCAAGAGACCCAGTACTTC.

This clone has just one count. V gene TRBV5-1 combines with J gene TRBJ2-2; TRBD2 aligns across 15 bases. This CDR3 region has 19 residues. From germline, CDR1 is SGHRS and CDR2 YFSETQ. Trimming took 3 bases from V and 1 from J; bases not matched to a gene: 7. The CDR3 protein is CASSWTSGRALMNTGELFF. CDR3 nucleotide sequence: TGCGCCAGCAGCTGGACTAGCGGGAGGGCCTTAATGAACACCGGGGAGCTGTTTTTT.

This rearrangement joins TRBV2 to TRBJ1-4; D gene uncertain. The CDR3 totals 11 residues. The germline CDR1 and CDR2 sequences are SNHLY and FYNNEI. The V end was cut by 7 bases, the J end by 7 bases, with 7 bases between. The CDR3 bases are TGTGCCAGCAAGAGGGTTGAAAAACTGTTTTTT. Amino acid sequence: CASKRVEKLFF.

The gene calls are TRBV3-1 (or the pseudogene TRBV3-2) and TRBJ2-5, with a tentative D call TRBD1 (5 bases). V gave up 0 bases and J gave up 4 bases, with 15 bases separating them. The CDR3 length is 16 residues. The germline V gene encodes CDR1 LGHDT and CDR2 YNNKEL (reference sequence). CDR3 sequence reads: CASSQDGQGPRETQYF. CDR3 bases: TGTGCCAGCAGCCAAGATGGGCAGGGCCCGCGAGAGACCCAGTACTTC.

The chain links TRBV9 to TRBJ2-1, with 10 bases matching TRBD2. CDR1 is SGDLS, CDR2 YYNGEE, per germline. The V and J ends lost 4 bases and 9 bases, in that order; junction bases with no gene match: 7. This CDR3 spans 14 amino acids. CDR3 bases: TGTGCCAGCAGCCCTAGCGGGAGTGGGGCTGAGCAGTTCTTC. The encoded protein is CASSPSGSGAEQFF.

CDR3 coding DNA: TGTGCCAGCAGAACCGGGACAGGGGCTGGAAACACCATATATTTT. The encoded protein is CASRTGTGAGNTIYF. The chain combines TRBV28 with TRBJ1-3; TRBD1 matches 10 bases. The J segment lost 2 bases and the V segment lost 6 bases, leaving 4 bases of the junction unmatched. CDR3 length: 15 amino acids. Germline V lookup: CDR1 MDHEN, CDR2 SYDVKM.

This clone was picked up a small number of times. This chain links TRBV5-5 with TRBJ1-1; D is unresolved. Per germline, CDR1 SGHKS and CDR2 YYEKEE (reference sequence). V dropped 2 bases and J dropped 8 bases, with 13 bases sitting between them. The CDR3 runs to 13 residues. The CDR3 here is CASSFEGVGEAFF. The CDR3, as DNA: TGTGCCAGCAGCTTTGAGGGAGTTGGGGAAGCTTTCTTT.

This chain links TRBV6-5 with TRBJ2-1; no clear D. Trimming took off 3 bases at V and 2 bases at J, with 8 bases between the two ends. CDR1 is MNHEY, CDR2 SVGAGI, per germline. CDR3 length: 14 amino acids. The CDR3 region has the DNA TGTGCCAGCAGTTATGAGGCAACCTACAATGAGCAGTTCTTC. Translation gives CASSYEATYNEQFF.

The chain uses TRBV30 and TRBJ2-7; 7 bases fit TRBD1. Germline CDR1 is GTSNPN and CDR2 is SVGIG (reference sequence). The CDR3 is made up of 15 amino acids. The V gene end was trimmed by 2 bases and the J gene end by 1 base; junction bases not matched to a gene: 8. The CDR3: CAWSPRAGGSYEQYF. The CDR3 DNA sequence: TGTGCCTGGAGTCCCCGGGCAGGGGGATCCTACGAGCAGTACTTC.

The chain recombines TRBV6-1 with TRBJ2-5, with 8 bases that match TRBD2. Germline CDR1 and CDR2: MNHNS and SASEGT. The CDR3 length is 17 residues. V was pared by 4 bases and J by 3 bases, with 13 bases of the junction left unmatched. CDR3 sequence: CASSASLWTSLKETQYF. CDR3 DNA sequence: TGTGCCAGCAGTGCAAGTTTATGGACTAGCCTTAAAGAGACCCAGTACTTC.

The chain combines TRBV30 with TRBJ2-5; TRBD2 might be the D (5 bases). The CDR3 is 12 residues long. V was clipped by 3 bases and J by 4 bases, with 9 bases between them. CDR1 GTSNPN and CDR2 SVGIG come from the germline V gene (reference sequence). The CDR3 region has the DNA TGTGCCTGGAGCCCGGCGGGAGAGACCCAGTACTTC. Translating gives CAWSPAGETQYF.

The V gene is TRBV13, the J gene TRBJ2-6, with D possibly matching TRBD2 (5 bases). The V and J ends lost 2 bases and 0 bases respectively, with 8 bases between them. The CDR3 has 16 amino acids. Germline loops: CDR1 PRHDT, CDR2 FYEKMQ (reference sequence). The CDR3 DNA follows: TGTGCCAGCAGCTTATGGGAGAGCTCTGGGGCCAACGTCCTGACTTTC. Translating gives CASSLWESSGANVLTF.

The chain has TRBV5-1 and TRBJ2-7; 12 nucleotides match TRBD2. Germline V gene data show CDR1 as SGHRS and CDR2 as YFSETQ. J lost 3 bases, V lost 4 bases, and 8 bases had no gene match. This CDR3 has 16 amino acids. The CDR3 loop reads CASSVGTSGLYYEQYF. CDR3 bases: TGCGCCAGCAGCGTAGGGACTAGCGGGCTTTACTACGAGCAGTACTTC.

The V gene is TRBV14, the J gene TRBJ2-1; 7 positions agree with TRBD1. There are 17 residues in the CDR3. J was trimmed by 0 bases and V by 4 bases; bases with no gene match: 9. CDR1 is SGHDN and CDR2 is FVKESK in the germline V gene. The CDR3 DNA follows: TGTGCCAGCAGCCTACGAGGGGGCCTCAGCTCCTACAATGAGCAGTTCTTC. Protein product: CASSLRGGLSSYNEQFF.

This chain uses TRBV10-2 with TRBJ2-5, with a tentative D call TRBD1 (6 bases). This CDR3 contains 16 residues. CDR1 WSHSY and CDR2 SAAADI come from the germline V gene. The CDR3 reads CGGPTLEGSGQETQYF. The CDR3 nucleotides read TGCGGGGGGCCCACTTTAGAGGGATCCGGTCAAGAGACCCAGTACTTC.

The chain is built from TRBV6-5 and TRBJ1-1; the D gene is possibly TRBD1 (6 bases). The V gene lost 5 bases and the J gene lost 0 bases, with 13 bases spanning the gap. The CDR3 runs 15 residues. Germline CDR1 MNHEY, CDR2 SVGAGI. The CDR3 sequence is CASSRGGAVNTEAFF. CDR3 DNA sequence: TGTGCCAGCAGTCGAGGGGGGGCCGTGAACACTGAAGCTTTCTTT.

The DNA for the CDR3 is TGTGCCAGCAGTGCAACAGGATTTGGTGCTCTTGGGGCCAACGTCCTGACTTTC. It yields the protein CASSATGFGALGANVLTF. The chain joins TRBV6-1 to TRBJ2-6; a weak D match, TRBD1 (5 bases). The CDR3 extends over 18 amino acids. Trimming cost V 4 bases and J 3 bases, with 19 bases left between them. Germline lookup yields CDR1 MNHNS and CDR2 SASEGT.

This chain joins TRBV2 and TRBJ2-1; weak D call: TRBD2 (5 bases). V lost 6 bases and J lost 7, with 16 bases in between. Germline V gives CDR1 SNHLY, CDR2 FYNNEI. There are 14 residues in the CDR3. CDR3 loop: CASRALHGGNEQFF. The DNA of the CDR3 is TGTGCCAGCAGAGCACTACATGGCGGGAATGAGCAGTTCTTC.

The CDR3 coding sequence is TGTGCCAGCAGTGAATCTTTGGGGGGGCCAGGCACTGAAGCTTTCTTT. Translation gives CASSESLGGPGTEAFF. This chain links TRBV25-1 with TRBJ1-1, with TRBD1 as a possible D gene (6 bases). The germline gives CDR1 MGHDK, CDR2 SYGVNS. This CDR3 has 16 amino acids. The V gene lost 1 base and the J gene lost 4 bases, with 16 bases spanning the gap.

The chain has TRBV9 and TRBJ1-6; D is unclear. Germline lookup yields CDR1 SGDLS and CDR2 YYNGEE. The CDR3 spans 15 residues. Trimming stripped 0 bases from V and 9 bases from J, with 13 bases between. CDR3 bases: TGTGCCAGCAGCGTAGATCGGGGATCAGGTTCACCCCTCCACTTT. Amino acids: CASSVDRGSGSPLHF.

V usage is TRBV4-3 and J usage is TRBJ1-1; maybe TRBD1 (6 bases). This CDR3 region has 16 residues. V was pared by 2 bases and J by 2 bases, with 15 bases between. Germline-derived CDR1 and CDR2 are LGHNA and YSLEER. The CDR3 region is CASSQSAGTHNTEAFF. The CDR3 bases are TGCGCCAGCAGCCAATCCGCCGGGACACACAACACTGAAGCTTTCTTT.

This clone was counted a few times. The CDR3 coding sequence is TGTGCCATCAGTGACCGGGTTGAGCGCTACACCTTC. Amino acids: CAISDRVERYTF. V is TRBV10-3 and J is TRBJ1-2; no definite D call. Trimming pared 3 bases from V and 9 bases from J, leaving 11 bases between. The germline V gene has CDR1 ENHRY and CDR2 SYGVKD. The CDR3 runs 12 residues.